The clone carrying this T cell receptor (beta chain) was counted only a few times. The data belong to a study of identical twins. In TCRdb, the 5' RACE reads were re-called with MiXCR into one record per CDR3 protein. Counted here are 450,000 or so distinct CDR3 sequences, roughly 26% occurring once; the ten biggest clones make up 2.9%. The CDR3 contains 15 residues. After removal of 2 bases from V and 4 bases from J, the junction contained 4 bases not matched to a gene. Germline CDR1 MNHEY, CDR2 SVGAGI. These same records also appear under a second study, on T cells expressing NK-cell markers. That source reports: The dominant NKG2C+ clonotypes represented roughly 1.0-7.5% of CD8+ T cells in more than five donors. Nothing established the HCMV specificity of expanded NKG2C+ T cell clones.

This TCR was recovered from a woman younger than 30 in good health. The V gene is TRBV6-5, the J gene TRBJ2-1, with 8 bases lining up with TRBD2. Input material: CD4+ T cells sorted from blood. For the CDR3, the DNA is TGTGCCAGCAGTTACGTAGCGGGACTATACAATGAGCAGTTCTTC. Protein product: CASSYVAGLYNEQFF.